This TCR beta chain was retrieved from a study of low-dose radiotherapy and immunotherapy resistance in tumors. Study as a whole: A total of 13 Gy over 26 weeks was given to Cohort 2 as 1 Gy per fraction every two weeks.

Primers used for first-strand cDNA, a TRAV- and TRBV-specific set, covered both alpha and beta chains. TCR amplification involved 20 PCR cycles with a constant-region primer and V-primer adapter. TCRdb reprocessed the reads with MiXCR, giving one entry per CDR3 protein. In the table there are 6,500 to 8,500 distinct CDR3 sequences, roughly 58% of which are singletons. Germline lookup yields CDR1 KGHSH and CDR2 LQKENI. The V gene end was trimmed by 0 bases and the J gene end by 5 bases; junction bases not matched to a gene: 10. This CDR3 has 17 amino acids. The chain links TRBV18 to TRBJ2-5; 9 bases are a match to TRBD2. This receptor was taken from a human donor with advanced metastatic prostate, ovarian, gallbladder or colorectal cancer (not recorded which). This table probably holds off-target reads from a library built for another chain. Written as DNA, the CDR3 is TGTGCCAGCTCACCACCGATCGTTAGCGGGAGCTGGGAGACCCAGTACTTC. Translation gives CASSPPIVSGSWETQYF.